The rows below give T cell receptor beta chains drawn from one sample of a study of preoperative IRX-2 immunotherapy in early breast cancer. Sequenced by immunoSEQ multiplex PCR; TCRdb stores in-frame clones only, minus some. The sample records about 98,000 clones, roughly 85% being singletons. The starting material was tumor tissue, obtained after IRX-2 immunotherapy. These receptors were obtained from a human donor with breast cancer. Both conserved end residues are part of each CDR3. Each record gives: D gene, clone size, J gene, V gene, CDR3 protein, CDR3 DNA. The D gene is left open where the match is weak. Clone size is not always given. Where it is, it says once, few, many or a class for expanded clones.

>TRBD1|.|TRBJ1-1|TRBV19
CASSIAGTANTEAFF
TGTGCCAGTAGTATAGCGGGGACAGCGAACACTGAAGCTTTCTTT
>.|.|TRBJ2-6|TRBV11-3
CASSLHTTSGANVLTF
TGTGCCAGCAGCTTGCACACTACCTCTGGGGCCAACGTCCTGACTTTC
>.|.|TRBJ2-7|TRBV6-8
CAISGSNYEQYF
TGTGCCATCAGTGGGAGTAACTACGAGCAGTACTTC
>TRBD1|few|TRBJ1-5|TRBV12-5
CASTNGQGSNQPQHF
TGTGCCAGCACCAACGGACAGGGGAGCAATCAGCCCCAGCATTTT
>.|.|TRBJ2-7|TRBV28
CASSPPGDTDYEQYF
TGTGCCAGCAGTCCACCGGGGGACACCGACTACGAGCAGTACTTC
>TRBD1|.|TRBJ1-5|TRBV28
CASRSGTGGSQPQHF
TGTGCCAGCAGATCCGGGACAGGGGGTAGTCAGCCCCAGCATTTT
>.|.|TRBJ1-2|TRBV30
CAWRLQYGYTF
TGTGCCTGGCGTCTCCAGTATGGCTACACCTTC
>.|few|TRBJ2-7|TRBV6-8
CASSSGTYEQYF
TGTGCCAGCAGTTCAGGTACCTACGAGCAGTACTTC
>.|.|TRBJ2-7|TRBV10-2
CASGGRGNDEQYF
TGCGCCAGCGGGGGCCGAGGGAATGACGAGCAGTACTTC
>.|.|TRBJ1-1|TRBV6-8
CASHGDAQGNTEAFF
TGTGCCAGCCACGGAGACGCACAGGGAAATACTGAAGCTTTCTTT
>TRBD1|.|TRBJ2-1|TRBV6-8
CASSLGTASYNEQFF
TGTGCCAGCAGTTTGGGGACAGCCTCCTACAATGAGCAGTTCTTC
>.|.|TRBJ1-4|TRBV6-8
CASSYYATNEKLFF
TGTGCCAGCAGTTACTACGCAACTAATGAAAAACTGTTTTTT
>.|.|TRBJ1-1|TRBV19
CASRELAYTEAFF
TGTGCCAGCCGGGAGTTGGCTTATACTGAAGCTTTCTTT
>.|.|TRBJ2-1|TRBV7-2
CASSLRSGLYNEQFF
TGTGCCAGCAGCTTACGTAGCGGCCTTTACAATGAGCAGTTCTTC
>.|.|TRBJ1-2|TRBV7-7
CASSLGESGGGYTF
TGTGCCAGCAGCTTAGGAGAGTCCGGCGGTGGCTACACCTTC
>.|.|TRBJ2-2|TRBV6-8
CASRRYILDTGELFF
TGTGCCAGCAGGAGATACATCTTGGACACCGGGGAGCTGTTTTTT
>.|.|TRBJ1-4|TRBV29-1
CSVEVRGGEKLFF
TGCAGCGTTGAAGTCCGGGGCGGTGAAAAACTGTTTTTT
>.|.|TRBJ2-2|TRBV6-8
CASRRGPANTGELFF
TGTGCCAGCAGGCGAGGGCCGGCGAACACCGGGGAGCTGTTTTTT
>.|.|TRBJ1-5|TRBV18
CASSPPGNNQPQHF
TGTGCCAGCTCACCGCCCGGGAACAATCAGCCCCAGCATTTT
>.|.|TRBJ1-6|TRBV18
CASSPAGRDSPLHF
TGTGCCAGCTCACCAGCAGGGAGGGATTCACCCCTCCACTTT
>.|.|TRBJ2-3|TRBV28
CASSFSRMDWYF
TGTGCCAGCAGTTTCAGTAGAATGGATTGGTATTTT
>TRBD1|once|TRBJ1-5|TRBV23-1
CASSLVRGTGGPYSNQPQHF
TGCGCCAGCAGCTTGGTGAGGGGGACAGGGGGTCCCTATAGCAATCAGCCCCAGCATTTT
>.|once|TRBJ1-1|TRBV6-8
CASSYSGTSLTEAFF
TGTGCCAGCAGTTACTCGGGGACTTCTCTCACTGAAGCTTTCTTT
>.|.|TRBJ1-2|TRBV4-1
CASSPPASPFTHTF
TGCGCCAGCAGCCCCCCGGCCAGTCCATTCACCCATACCTTC
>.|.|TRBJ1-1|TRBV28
CASSLGGSGNPEAFF
TGTGCCAGCAGCCTTGGGGGGTCGGGGAACCCTGAAGCTTTCTTT
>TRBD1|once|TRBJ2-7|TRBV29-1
CSIRMGTGRSYEQYF
TGCAGCATCAGGATGGGGACAGGCCGATCCTACGAGCAGTACTTC
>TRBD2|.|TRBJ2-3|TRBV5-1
CASSPIAGAAAGTQYF
TGCGCCAGCAGCCCCATAGCGGGAGCCGCTGCAGGTACGCAGTATTTT
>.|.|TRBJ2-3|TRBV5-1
CASSPVRSSTDTQYF
TGCGCCAGCAGCCCAGTGCGTAGTTCCACAGATACGCAGTATTTT
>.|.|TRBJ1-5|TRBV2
CASKGYSNQPQHF
TGTGCCAGCAAGGGTTATAGCAATCAGCCCCAGCATTTT
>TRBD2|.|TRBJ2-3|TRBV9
CASSFRGVSTDTQYF
TGTGCCAGCAGTTTTCGGGGGGTGAGCACAGATACGCAGTATTTT